Following are 2 T cell receptor beta chains from one sample sequenced in a study of early T cells in non-severe SARS-CoV-2 infection. From the 5' RACE reads, TCRdb called clonotypes with MiXCR, one entry per CDR3 protein. The sample has approximately 98,000 distinct CDR3 sequences, around an eighth seen once. Sequenced sample: whole blood. The source of these receptors is an adult who was a healthcare worker with PCR-confirmed SARS-CoV-2 infection or an uninfected control (not recorded which).

This clonotype was counted between two and nine times. V usage is TRBV7-9 and J usage is TRBJ1-2, with a possible D match to TRBD1 (5 bases). The CDR3 runs 14 residues. Deletions cut 5 bases from V and 8 bases from J, with 18 bases between. Germline CDR1 SEHNR, CDR2 FQNEAQ (reference sequence). The CDR3 sequence is CASSRRELGEGYTF. For the CDR3, the DNA is TGTGCCAGCAGCCGCAGGGAGCTGGGTGAGGGCTACACCTTC.

V gene TRBV12-3 or TRBV12-4 combines with J gene TRBJ1-2; D call uncertain. The CDR3 is 11 amino acids. V lost 1 base and J lost 7, with 4 bases in between. CDR3 protein: CASSLGSGYTF. In DNA form, the CDR3 reads TGTGCCAGCAGTTTAGGGTCTGGCTACACCTTC.